The source of this T cell receptor (beta chain) is a study of beta chain features in type 1 diabetes. Study information: Healthy donors and patients had similar age, gender and cell yields. Overall study findings and caveats: Lower insertion and higher deletion counts appeared at VDJ junctions in type 1 diabetes patients. Patients and controls would be equally affected if PCR favored shorter templates. TCRB CDR3s from Type 1 diabetes patients were moderately but significantly shorter in all four CD4+ subsets.

As for this clone: As yet, its antigen is unknown.

Of the isolated RNA, all was reverse transcribed, and so the sequenced material was expressed TCRB transcripts. The data were produced by immunoSEQ multiplex PCR, yet TCRdb's version contains in-frame clones alone and is incomplete. Among around 250,000 clones listed, around 21% were seen once. The CDR3 spans 12 residues. V trimming: 6 bases; J trimming: 2 bases; junction bases outside the gene matches: 2. Germline CDR1 is SQVTM and CDR2 is ANQGSEA. Purity above 95% was achieved in all sorted populations. The clonotype comes from a woman between 40 and 55 years old with type 1 diabetes. The chain couples TRBV29-1 to TRBJ2-3, with 7 bases identical to TRBD2. The sample comprised naive CD4+ T cells from blood. CDR3 region: CSVAGDTDTQYF. CDR3 DNA: TGCAGCGTGGCGGGGGACACAGATACGCAGTATTTT.